This T cell receptor (beta chain) was retrieved from a study of Ad26.COV2.S vaccination and SARS-CoV-2 variants. Germline lookup yields CDR1 MNHEY and CDR2 SVGEGT. CDR3 length: 16 residues. V dropped 2 bases and J dropped 2 bases, with 13 bases sitting between them. The table came from immunoSEQ multiplex PCR; TCRdb's copy has only in-frame clones and leaves some out. Here the sample spans a few hundred thousand clones, about nine tenths being singletons. Treatment: roughly 20 received Ad26.COV2.S at low or high dose, single or two shots; about 5 received placebo; per-sample allocation not given. Samples were taken on day 63 after the first vaccine or placebo injection.

The sample consisted of peripheral blood, taken in a trial of Ad26.COV2.S vaccine versus placebo. The receptor was isolated from a person between 18 and 65 years old who received the Ad26.COV2.S COVID-19 vaccine or a placebo. The chain links TRBV6-2 or TRBV6-3 to TRBJ2-1; no firm D call. CDR3 protein: CASSYAPAKAYNEQFF. DNA of the CDR3: TGTGCCAGCAGTTACGCGCCCGCCAAGGCCTACAATGAGCAGTTCTTC.